A single sample gave rise to the 21 T cell receptor beta chains below, sequenced in a study of cytomegalovirus exposure and HLA in healthy donors. Amplification used 60 Vbeta primers and 13 Jbeta primers. The table came from immunoSEQ multiplex PCR; TCRdb's copy has only in-frame clones and leaves some out. The sample holds around 200,000 clones, over 65% seen once. Sequencing input: PBMCs. These receptors all stem from a woman in her sixties in good health and CMV-seropositive.

The rearrangement uses TRBV5-4 and TRBJ2-3, with TRBD2 matching 9 bases. Germline CDR1 reads SGHNT; CDR2 reads YYREEE (reference sequence). This CDR3 has 16 amino acids. V trimming: 4 bases; J trimming: 1 base; junction bases outside the gene matches: 7. The DNA of the CDR3 is TGTGCCAGCAGCCCTGGCGCTAGCGGGGGCACAGATACGCAGTATTTT. It specifies CASSPGASGGTDTQYF. The full variable domain, with the rest looked up from reference TRBV5-4 and TRBJ2-3, is ETGVTQSPTHLIKTRGQQVTLRCSSQSGHNTVSWYQQALGQGPQFIFQYYREEENGRGNFPPRFSGLQFPNYSSELNVNALELDDSALYLCASSPGASGGTDTQYFGPGTRLTVL.

The chain has TRBV5-4 and TRBJ1-2, with D perhaps TRBD1 (5 bases). The CDR3 consists of 15 residues. V lost 5 bases, J lost 3 bases, and 17 bases lay in between. Germline loops: CDR1 SGHNT, CDR2 YYREEE (reference sequence). CDR3 sequence (DNA): TGTGCCAGCAGGTGGATGGCCGGGGGGGACTATGGCTACACCTTC. Its protein product is CASRWMAGGDYGYTF.

The V and J genes are TRBV18 and TRBJ2-7; 7 nucleotides align to TRBD1. The V segment lost 4 bases and the J segment 3 bases; nucleotides outside the gene matches: 6. The CDR3 loop spans 14 amino acids. The germline V gene encodes CDR1 KGHSH and CDR2 LQKENI. CDR3 residues: CASSQVQGVYEQYF. CDR3 bases: TGTGCCAGCTCACAAGTTCAGGGGGTCTACGAGCAGTACTTC.

The V call is TRBV7-2, the J call TRBJ2-1, with D maybe TRBD2 (6 bases). This CDR3 spans 15 amino acids. V lost 4 bases and J lost 0, with 10 bases in between. CDR1 SGHTA and CDR2 FQGNSA come from the germline V gene. CDR3 sequence reads: CASSWDFSSYNEQFF. CDR3 in DNA: TGTGCCAGCAGCTGGGACTTTAGCTCCTACAATGAGCAGTTCTTC.

The CDR3 region is CASSPTGTGYTEAFF. The DNA for the CDR3 is TGTGCCAGCTCACCAACCGGGACAGGGTACACTGAAGCTTTCTTT. The chain uses TRBV18 and TRBJ1-1, with 9 nucleotides matching TRBD1. The CDR3 contains 15 residues. Germline V lookup: CDR1 KGHSH, CDR2 LQKENI. The ends lost 2 bases at V and 3 bases at J; junction bases unmatched: 4. Variable domain in full (rest from reference TRBV18 and TRBJ1-1): NAGVMQNPRHLVRRRGQEARLRCSPMKGHSHVYWYRQLPEEGLKFMVYLQKENIIDESGMPKERFSAEFPKEGPSILRIQQVVRGDSAAYFCASSPTGTGYTEAFFGQGTRLTVV.

This sequence joins TRBV5-8 and TRBJ1-2; tentatively, D is TRBD1 (5 bases). Trimming pared 4 bases from V and 4 bases from J, leaving 20 bases between. This CDR3 has 16 residues. Germline values: CDR1 SGHTS, CDR2 YDEGEE. The CDR3 coding sequence is TGTGCCAGCAGCACTTCTTCGGTGGCGGGGCCCTATGGCTACACCTTC. It is translated as CASSTSSVAGPYGYTF.

The chain carries TRBV5-4 and TRBJ2-4; the match to TRBD2 covers 9 bases. The CDR3 totals 15 residues. V dropped 4 bases and J dropped 9; count of bases not matched to a gene: 11. CDR1 is SGHNT, CDR2 YYREEE, per germline (reference sequence). The CDR3 sequence is CASSGAVGLASIQYF. The CDR3 DNA follows: TGTGCCAGCAGCGGAGCCGTGGGACTAGCTTCCATTCAGTACTTC.

The chain recombines TRBV7-2 with TRBJ2-4; D is perhaps TRBD1 (6 bases). Germline-derived CDR1 and CDR2 are SGHTA and FQGNSA. V lost 5 bases to trimming and J lost 6 bases, with 14 bases between them. The CDR3 covers 14 residues. The CDR3 spells CASSDTGWGNIQYF. In nucleotides, the CDR3 is TGTGCCAGCAGCGACACAGGGTGGGGAAACATTCAGTACTTC. Variable domain in full (rest from reference TRBV7-2 and TRBJ2-4): GAGVSQSPSNKVTEKGKDVELRCDPISGHTALYWYRQSLGQGLEFLIYFQGNSAPDKSGLPSDRFSAERTGGSVSTLTIQRTQQEDSAVYLCASSDTGWGNIQYFGAGTRLSVL.

J is TRBJ1-6 and V is TRBV4-2; no reliable D call. Germline values: CDR1 LGHNA, CDR2 YNFKEQ. This CDR3 contains 13 residues. With 0 bases removed from V and 7 bases from J, the gap between germline ends came to 4 bases. CDR3 DNA: TGTGCCAGCAGCCAAGAAGCGAATTCACCCCTCCACTTT. Translation gives CASSQEANSPLHF.

V gene TRBV6-4 combines with J gene TRBJ2-3; the D gene is possibly TRBD1 (5 bases). V shed 3 bases and J shed 7 bases, with 17 bases lying between them. CDR3 length: 15 amino acids. Germline CDR1 reads MRHNA; CDR2 reads SNTAGT. As DNA, the CDR3 is TGTGCCAGCAGTGAAGGAATACAGGTCCCCCATACGCAGTATTTT. Its protein product is CASSEGIQVPHTQYF.

This clone was seen only a few times. This sequence joins TRBV7-3 and TRBJ2-5; 8 positions agree with TRBD2. CDR3 length: 19 amino acids. Germline trimming cut 2 bases from V and 0 bases from J; bases unmatched to any gene: 14. Germline-derived CDR1 and CDR2 are SGHTA and FQGTGA. The CDR3 here is CASSLSGGALNPYQETQYF. For the CDR3, the DNA is TGTGCCAGCAGCTTATCGGGGGGGGCCTTAAACCCGTACCAAGAGACCCAGTACTTC.

The CDR3 loop is CASSFSRGDTEAFF. CDR3 DNA sequence: TGTGCCAGCTCCTTCTCTCGGGGTGACACTGAAGCTTTCTTT. V and J are TRBV18 and TRBJ1-1; D is ambiguous. This CDR3 is built from 14 residues. In germline, CDR1 is KGHSH, CDR2 LQKENI. Trimming shortened V by 6 bases and J by 3 bases, and 14 bases separated the two germline ends.

This clone appeared a few times. This chain connects TRBV2 to TRBJ2-2; TRBD1 aligns across 11 bases. V trimming: 3 bases; J trimming: 6 bases; junction bases outside the gene matches: 6. Looked up from germline, CDR1 is SNHLY and CDR2 is FYNNEI. The CDR3 contains 16 residues. The CDR3 is CASSDIGQGAAGELFF. CDR3 nucleotides: TGTGCCAGCAGTGATATAGGACAGGGGGCGGCCGGGGAGCTGTTTTTT.

This clone has just one count. The chain joins TRBV18 to TRBJ1-1; 8 bases are a match to TRBD1. Germline V lookup: CDR1 KGHSH, CDR2 LQKENI. The CDR3 covers 18 residues. The V and J ends lost 3 bases and 1 base, in that order; junction bases with no gene match: 13. The CDR3 spells CASSPRQGRYFGNTEAFF. DNA of the CDR3: TGTGCCAGCTCACCGAGACAGGGGAGGTACTTTGGGAACACTGAAGCTTTCTTT.

The chain uses TRBV6-5 and TRBJ1-6; TRBD1 might be the D (6 bases). Germline values: CDR1 MNHEY, CDR2 SVGAGI. The V gene lost 4 bases and the J gene lost 9 bases, with 16 bases spanning the gap. The CDR3 sequence is 15 residues long. CDR3 in amino acids: CASSLGWGGGSPLHF. As DNA, the CDR3 is TGTGCCAGCAGTTTGGGATGGGGAGGGGGTTCACCCCTCCACTTT.

The rearrangement links TRBV6-5 to TRBJ1-2, with D unresolved. CDR3 length equals 16 residues. The V end was cut by 0 bases, the J end by 4 bases, with 15 bases between. Germline loops: CDR1 MNHEY, CDR2 SVGAGI. In DNA, the CDR3 is TGTGCCAGCAGTTACTCGAAGGTCTCAGCGCCCTATGGCTACACCTTC. This gives the protein CASSYSKVSAPYGYTF.

This chain uses TRBV28 with TRBJ2-1; 10 nucleotides agree with TRBD2. The CDR3 contains 16 residues. The germline V gene encodes CDR1 MDHEN and CDR2 SYDVKM. The V gene end was trimmed by 5 bases and the J gene end by 7 bases; junction bases not matched to a gene: 11. Written as DNA, the CDR3 is TGTGCCAGCAGTCCAACACCTAGCGGGGGATGGAATGAGCAGTTCTTC. Amino acids: CASSPTPSGGWNEQFF.

CDR3 sequence reads: CASSAPSGGFGDEQFF. CDR3 DNA sequence: TGTGCCAGCAGTGCCCCTAGCGGGGGGTTTGGGGATGAGCAGTTCTTC. This chain joins TRBV6-6 and TRBJ2-1, with 11 bases matching TRBD2. Trimming at V came to 5 bases and at J to 8 bases, leaving 11 bases not matched to a gene. This CDR3 spans 16 amino acids. The germline V gene encodes CDR1 MNHNY and CDR2 SVGAGI (reference sequence).

In regard to this clone: The junction and the germline gene differ at one end; a read error may be behind it. The rearrangement joins TRBV27 to TRBJ2-2, with D uncertain. CDR1 and CDR2 (germline): MNHEY, SMNVEV (reference sequence). This CDR3 spans 12 amino acids. This CDR3 is CASTTNAGELFF. CDR3 sequence (DNA): TGTGCCAGCACTACGAACGCCGGGGAGCTGTTTTTT.

This clone was recorded only once. V gene TRBV6-1 combines with J gene TRBJ2-1, with TRBD1 matching 7 bases. Germline lookup yields CDR1 MNHNS and CDR2 SASEGT. This CDR3 has 14 amino acids. V trimming: 7 bases; J trimming: 1 base; junction bases outside the gene matches: 4. The CDR3 is CASNRDRSYNEQFF. The CDR3 region has the DNA TGTGCCAGCAACCGGGACAGATCCTACAATGAGCAGTTCTTC.

The CDR3 sequence: CASSTGGQGSYEQYF. The CDR3 nucleotides are TGTGCCAGCAGCACAGGGGGGCAAGGCTCCTACGAGCAGTACTTC. The V gene is TRBV21-1, the J gene TRBJ2-7; the table assigns TRBD1, which was not confirmed against the DNA. TRBV21-1 is labeled a pseudogene. The CDR3 is 15 amino acids.